The TCR beta chain described here comes from a study of beta chain features in type 1 diabetes. Sequencing targeted expressed TCRB transcripts, as all isolated RNA had been reverse transcribed. The table came from immunoSEQ multiplex PCR; TCRdb's copy has only in-frame clones and leaves some out. The sample lists some 330,000 clones; about 10% were seen once. The V and J ends lost 0 bases and 5 bases respectively, with 10 bases between them. Germline-derived CDR1 and CDR2 are GTSNPN and SVGIG (reference sequence). This CDR3 has 13 residues. Sequenced material: naive CD4+ T cells from blood. This rearrangement joins TRBV30 to TRBJ1-1; tentative D call: TRBD1 (5 bases). The sequence was collected from a woman aged 30 to 39 in good health. The DNA for the CDR3 is TGTGCCTGGAGTGTCATGGGGGGAACTGAAGCTTTCTTT. This encodes CAWSVMGGTEAFF.